The sequence of this T cell receptor beta chain was determined in a study of OX40 agonist ivuxolimab in advanced cancers. The germline V gene encodes CDR1 SGHNT and CDR2 YENEEA. Trimming removed 0 bases from V and 6 bases from J, with 6 bases in between. This CDR3 is built from 12 residues. The repertoire was sequenced with immunoSEQ multiplex PCR; TCRdb's copy has only in-frame clones and lacks some. The sample carries about 84,000 clones, about nine tenths recorded once. The chain recombines TRBV11-3 with TRBJ2-7; D is unresolved. The sequence came from an adult with an advanced solid tumor such as melanoma, head and neck, liver or kidney cancer. Sequenced material: CD4+ or CD8+ T cells sorted from blood, taken in a trial of the OX40 agonist ivuxolimab. CDR3 sequence (DNA): TGTGCCAGCAGCTTAGATCGTTTCGAGCAGTACTTC. It translates to CASSLDRFEQYF.